This T cell receptor (beta chain) was sequenced during a study of T cells in Graves' hyperthyroidism and ophthalmopathy. Many counts were recorded for this clonotype. What it binds is not known. Amplified TCR beta CDR3 regions derived from RNA transcripts. The HTBI primer set was used in a first-round RT-PCR of the TCR CDR3. TCRdb used MiXCR to reprocess the multiplex PCR reads, holding one entry per CDR3 protein. Here the sample spans approximately 330,000 distinct CDR3 sequences, 20% to 25% being singletons. Study findings and constraints: Median prediction lead before ophthalmopathy onset was about 6.3 months with the model.

Patients aged 18 to 65 had newly diagnosed hyperthyroidism that had lasted under 2 months. Patients having uncontrolled infection, another autoimmune disease, pregnancy or lactation were not included. Based on clinical symptoms, serum thyroxine and TRAb, thyroid ultrasound and orbital computed tomography, diagnoses were reached. This CDR3 comprises 17 residues. The junction had 9 bases not matched to a gene; V was cut back by 6 bases and J by 0 bases. The V gene's germline CDR1 is MNHGY and CDR2 SAAAGT. The clonotype was recovered from a woman between 45 and 65 years old with Graves' hyperthyroidism. This chain connects TRBV6-8 to TRBJ1-5; TRBD1 matches 9 bases. Input material: blood. The CDR3 bases are TGTGCCAGCAGCCCAATCGTGGGACAGGGTAGCAATCAGCCCCAGCATTTT. Amino acid sequence: CASSPIVGQGSNQPQHF.